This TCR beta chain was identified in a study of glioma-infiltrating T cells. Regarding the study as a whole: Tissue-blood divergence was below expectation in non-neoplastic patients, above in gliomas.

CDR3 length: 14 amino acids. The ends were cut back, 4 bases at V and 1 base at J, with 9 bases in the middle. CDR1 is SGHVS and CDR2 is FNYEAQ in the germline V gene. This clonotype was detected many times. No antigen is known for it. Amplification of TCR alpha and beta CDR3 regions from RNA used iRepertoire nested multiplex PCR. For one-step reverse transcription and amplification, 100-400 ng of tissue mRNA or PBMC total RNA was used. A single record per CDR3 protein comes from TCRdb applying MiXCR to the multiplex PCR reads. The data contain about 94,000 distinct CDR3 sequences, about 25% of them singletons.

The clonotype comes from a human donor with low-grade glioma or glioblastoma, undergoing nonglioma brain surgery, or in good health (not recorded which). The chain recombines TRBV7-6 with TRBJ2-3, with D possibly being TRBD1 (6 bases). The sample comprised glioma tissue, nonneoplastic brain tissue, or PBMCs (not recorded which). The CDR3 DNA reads TGTGCCAGCAGCTCCGAGGGGGGCACAGATACGCAGTATTTT. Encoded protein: CASSSEGGTDTQYF.